A selection of T cell receptor beta chains follows, all from one sample in a study of blood T cell repertoires in COVID-19. Profiled with immunoSEQ multiplex PCR; TCRdb holds only in-frame clones, not every one. Of 250,000 to 350,000 clones in the sample, over 75% were seen once. What was sequenced was PBMCs or T cells enriched from blood (not recorded which). The receptor source for this set is a young woman who had recovered from COVID-19. Each CDR3 is given with its conserved first and last residue. A D gene is named only where the DNA matches it firmly. Expanded clones are given a class, and other clones once, few, many or no size at all.

j_call: TRBJ2-3
d_call: TRBD2
clone_size: .
v_call: TRBV5-5
cdr3_nt: TGTGCCAGCAGCTTGGGTCCGGTAGCGGGTGCAGATACGCAGTATTTT
cdr3_aa: CASSLGPVAGADTQYF

j_call: TRBJ1-5
d_call: .
clone_size: .
v_call: TRBV19
cdr3_nt: TGTGCCAGTAGTCAACCAGGGAATCAGCCCCAGCATTTT
cdr3_aa: CASSQPGNQPQHF

j_call: TRBJ1-5
d_call: TRBD1
clone_size: .
v_call: TRBV6-2/TRBV6-3
cdr3_nt: TGTGCCAGCAGCCCTCTAGTGGCACAGGGGCTCTATAGCAATCAGCCCCAGCATTTT
cdr3_aa: CASSPLVAQGLYSNQPQHF

j_call: TRBJ2-3
d_call: TRBD1
clone_size: .
v_call: TRBV27
cdr3_nt: TGTGCCAGCAAATGGGGGACAGGGAGCACAGATACGCAGTATTTT
cdr3_aa: CASKWGTGSTDTQYF

j_call: TRBJ2-7
d_call: TRBD2
clone_size: .
v_call: TRBV2
cdr3_nt: TGTGCCAGCAGTGATTCTAGCGGTAATTACGAGCAGTACTTC
cdr3_aa: CASSDSSGNYEQYF

j_call: TRBJ2-7
d_call: .
clone_size: .
v_call: TRBV13
cdr3_nt: TGTGCCAGCAGCTCCGTAACCATACCGAGACAGGAAGTCTCCTACGAGCAGTACTTC
cdr3_aa: CASSSVTIPRQEVSYEQYF

j_call: TRBJ1-5
d_call: .
clone_size: .
v_call: TRBV2
cdr3_nt: TGTGCCAGCAAAAAGGCAGTCGGAGGTTATCAGCCCCAGCATTTT
cdr3_aa: CASKKAVGGYQPQHF

j_call: TRBJ2-2
d_call: .
clone_size: .
v_call: TRBV13
cdr3_nt: TGTGCCAGCAGCTTAGGCTCCATCAGGGGCCACACCGGGGAGCTGTTTTTT
cdr3_aa: CASSLGSIRGHTGELFF

j_call: TRBJ1-1
d_call: .
clone_size: .
v_call: TRBV12-3/TRBV12-4
cdr3_nt: TGTGCCAGCAGCCCAGGGGACCCTGAAGCTTTCTTT
cdr3_aa: CASSPGDPEAFF

j_call: TRBJ2-3
d_call: .
clone_size: .
v_call: TRBV21-1
cdr3_nt: TGTGCCAGCAGCAAAGCGCTAACGGGGACTAGCCCTAATACGCAGTATTTT
cdr3_aa: CASSKALTGTSPNTQYF

j_call: TRBJ2-1
d_call: TRBD2
clone_size: .
v_call: TRBV5-1
cdr3_nt: TGCGCCAGCGGGACTAGCGGACCCAATTTCTACAATGAGCAGTTCTTC
cdr3_aa: CASGTSGPNFYNEQFF

j_call: TRBJ1-2
d_call: .
clone_size: once
v_call: TRBV12-3/TRBV12-4
cdr3_nt: TGTGCCAGCAGTTTATCAGGGCTCGGCTACACCTTC
cdr3_aa: CASSLSGLGYTF

j_call: TRBJ2-1
d_call: TRBD2
clone_size: .
v_call: TRBV19
cdr3_nt: TGTGCCAGCGTCACTAGCGGGAGCTCCTACAATGAGCAGTTCTTC
cdr3_aa: CASVTSGSSYNEQFF

j_call: TRBJ1-1
d_call: .
clone_size: .
v_call: TRBV9
cdr3_nt: TGTGCCAGCAGCGTAGTGGGAGGGGTAGGGGCTGAAGCTTTCTTT
cdr3_aa: CASSVVGGVGAEAFF

j_call: TRBJ1-2
d_call: TRBD1
clone_size: .
v_call: TRBV12-3/TRBV12-4
cdr3_nt: TGTGCCAGCAGACTAGGACAGGTCTATGGCTACACCTTC
cdr3_aa: CASRLGQVYGYTF

j_call: TRBJ2-2
d_call: .
clone_size: .
v_call: TRBV19
cdr3_nt: TGTGCCAGTAGTATACGACAGGTCGGGGAGCTGTTTTTT
cdr3_aa: CASSIRQVGELFF

j_call: TRBJ1-2
d_call: .
clone_size: .
v_call: TRBV28
cdr3_nt: TGTGCCAGCAGTCCGCCGGGGTCTTATGGCTACACCTTC
cdr3_aa: CASSPPGSYGYTF